Presented here are 14 T cell receptor beta chains from one specimen sequenced in a study of identical twins. TCRdb re-called the 5' RACE reads with MiXCR, one entry per CDR3 protein. The sample has about 190,000 distinct CDR3 sequences; around 15% are singletons. This same sample was also taken into another study, of T cells expressing NK-cell markers.

The sequenced material came from CD8+ T cells sorted from blood. The receptors were gathered from a woman aged 18 to 35 in good health.

A few counts support this clonotype. V usage is TRBV7-9 and J usage is TRBJ2-3; D is perhaps TRBD2 (5 bases). The CDR3 is made up of 15 amino acids. The V end lost 5 bases, the J end lost 2 bases, and 14 bases lay between the germline ends. Looked up from germline, CDR1 is SEHNR and CDR2 is FQNEAQ (reference sequence). The CDR3 sequence: CASSRASTNTDTQYF. The DNA of the CDR3 is TGTGCCAGCAGCCGCGCGTCGACTAACACAGATACGCAGTATTTT.

This chain connects TRBV2 to TRBJ2-1; D is perhaps TRBD1 or TRBD2 (5 bases each). Germline V gives CDR1 SNHLY, CDR2 FYNNEI. This CDR3 spans 15 amino acids. The V end was cut by 3 bases, the J end by 0 bases, with 9 bases between. The CDR3 loop reads CASSDWGSSYNEQFF. The DNA of the CDR3 is TGTGCCAGCAGTGACTGGGGGAGCTCCTACAATGAGCAGTTCTTC.

This clonotype was seen more than once but under ten times. J is TRBJ2-7 and V is TRBV7-9; D tentatively fits TRBD1 or TRBD2 (5 bases each). The CDR3 is 15 amino acids. Trimming pared 5 bases from V and 1 base from J, leaving 15 bases between. Germline V gives CDR1 SEHNR, CDR2 FQNEAQ (reference sequence). CDR3 in DNA: TGTGCCAGCAGCGAGTTGAGGGGCACGTCCTACGAGCAGTACTTC. This codes for CASSELRGTSYEQYF.

The chain joins TRBV7-8 to TRBJ2-3; D unresolved. Trimming cost V 4 bases and J 0 bases, with 14 bases left between them. This CDR3 is built from 16 residues. CDR1 and CDR2 (germline): SGHVS, FQNEAQ. The CDR3 nucleotides read TGTGCCAGCAGCTCCCTCGTGACAACCAGCACAGATACGCAGTATTTT. It encodes CASSSLVTTSTDTQYF. Looking up the rest from reference TRBV7-8 and TRBJ2-3 gives the full variable domain: GAGVSQSPRYKVAKRGQDVALRCDPISGHVSLFWYQQALGQGPEFLTYFQNEAQLDKSGLPSDRFFAERPEGSVSTLKIQRTQQEDSAVYLCASSSLVTTSTDTQYFGPGTRLTVL.

This clonotype came up a few times. The V call is TRBV5-6, the J call TRBJ2-1; D perhaps matches TRBD1 (5 bases). There are 13 residues in the CDR3. The V and J ends lost 4 bases and 8 bases respectively, with 13 bases between them. Per germline, CDR1 SGHDT and CDR2 YYEEEE. The chain's CDR3 is CASSPQGVHEQFF. CDR3 DNA: TGTGCCAGCAGCCCTCAAGGGGTCCATGAGCAGTTCTTC.

The genes are TRBV7-9 and TRBJ2-2, with D uncertain. Trimming pared 7 bases from V and 3 bases from J, leaving 9 bases between. The CDR3 has 13 amino acids. Germline CDR1 SEHNR, CDR2 FQNEAQ (reference sequence). The CDR3 reads CASIGPYTGELFF. As DNA, the CDR3 is TGTGCCAGCATCGGGCCCTACACCGGGGAGCTGTTTTTT.

This clonotype was seen a few times. This chain uses TRBV7-9 with TRBJ2-4; TRBD2 aligns across 7 bases. Germline loops: CDR1 SEHNR, CDR2 FQNEAQ (reference sequence). V lost 7 bases to trimming and J lost 0 bases; unmatched junction nucleotides: 9. CDR3 length: 16 amino acids. CDR3 amino acids: CASTSPREGAKNIQYF. The DNA for the CDR3 is TGTGCCAGCACGTCACCCAGGGAGGGAGCCAAAAACATTCAGTACTTC.

This clonotype was observed a handful of times. V is TRBV27 and J is TRBJ2-5, with no clear D. V gave up 6 bases and J gave up 0 bases, with 11 bases separating them. In germline, CDR1 is MNHEY, CDR2 SMNVEV (reference sequence). CDR3 length: 14 residues. CDR3 sequence: CASSSQAYQETQYF. In DNA form, the CDR3 reads TGTGCCAGCAGCTCGCAAGCGTACCAAGAGACCCAGTACTTC.

The V and J genes are TRBV4-3 and TRBJ2-7; D unresolved. The CDR3 has 17 residues. The germline V gene encodes CDR1 LGHNA and CDR2 YSLEER. V shed 0 bases and J shed 1 base, with 16 bases lying between them. CDR3 nucleotide sequence: TGCGCCAGCAGCCAAGATAGTGCAGCGATCTCATCCTACGAGCAGTACTTC. Its protein product is CASSQDSAAISSYEQYF.

The table lists this clonotype with a few counts. The DNA of the CDR3 is TGTGCCACCAGTGCGGTAGCGGGGCCCCACAATGAGCAGTTCTTC. Translating it yields CATSAVAGPHNEQFF. V usage is TRBV24-1 and J usage is TRBJ2-1, with 8 bases aligning to TRBD2. The CDR3 contains 15 residues. V lost 5 bases and J lost 5; bases outside the gene matches: 7. CDR1 and CDR2 (germline): KGHDR, SFDVKD.

The sample holds a few counts of this clonotype. This chain connects TRBV6-2 or TRBV6-3 to TRBJ2-2; D possibly corresponds to TRBD2 (6 bases). This CDR3 is built from 16 residues. Germline CDR1 MNHEY, CDR2 SVGEGT. V lost 7 bases and J 3 bases, leaving 18 bases between the germline ends. The CDR3 here is CASKISPGLYTGELFF. In DNA form, the CDR3 reads TGTGCCAGCAAAATTTCTCCGGGACTTTACACCGGGGAGCTGTTTTTT.

This clonotype was recorded a few times. The J gene is TRBJ1-2, the V gene TRBV5-6; D is unclear. Germline V gene sequence: CDR1 SGHDT, CDR2 YYEEEE. The ends were cut back, 4 bases at V and 2 bases at J, with 9 bases in the middle. This CDR3 spans 13 amino acids. The CDR3 DNA is TGTGCCAGCAGCAGTGGACCGAACTATGGCTACACCTTC. Protein product: CASSSGPNYGYTF.

CDR3: CASAYNLGQLYEQYF. DNA of the CDR3: TGTGCCAGCGCTTACAATCTAGGGCAGTTATACGAGCAGTACTTC. This chain links TRBV27 with TRBJ2-7; D not certain. CDR1 and CDR2 from the germline V gene are MNHEY and SMNVEV (reference sequence). This CDR3 is 15 amino acids long. V shed 8 bases and J shed 4 bases, with 21 bases lying between them.

In this sample, this clonotype turned up a few times. V and J are TRBV7-8 and TRBJ2-1, with 13 bases matching TRBD2. Germline loops: CDR1 SGHVS, CDR2 FQNEAQ. This CDR3 spans 18 amino acids. V lost 6 bases and J lost 5; bases outside the gene matches: 13. The CDR3 here is CASRPGTSGKPKHNEQFF. Written as DNA, the CDR3 is TGTGCCAGCAGACCAGGGACTAGCGGGAAACCAAAACACAATGAGCAGTTCTTC.